This entry concerns a single T cell receptor (beta chain). At one of its ends the junction is not consistent with the germline gene, which may arise from a read error. Investigators amplified TCR beta CDR3 regions from RNA transcripts. HTBI-primed first-round RT-PCR preceded second-round multiplex PCR. TCRdb ran MiXCR on the multiplex PCR reads and lists one entry per CDR3 protein. The sample gives approximately 700,000 distinct CDR3 sequences, roughly two fifths of which show up once; roughly 46% is in the top ten. Germline CDR1 SEHNR, CDR2 FQNEAQ (reference sequence). This CDR3 contains 16 residues. The source of the sample is a study of Graves' ophthalmopathy and Graves' hyperthyroidism.

The sequence derives from an adult man with Graves' ophthalmopathy. The chain is built from TRBV7-9 and TRBJ2-7, with D maybe TRBD2 (7 bases). Source material: peripheral blood. DNA for the CDR3: TGTGTCAGCAGCTTAGGGGGGGTAGCGGGCACCTACGAGCAGTACTTC. Protein: CVSSLGGVAGTYEQYF. Filled out from reference TRBV7-9 and TRBJ2-7, the complete variable domain reads DTGVSQNPRHKITKRGQNVTFRCDPISEHNRLYWYRQTLGQGPEFLTYFQNEAQLEKSRLLSDRFSAERPKGSFSTLEIQRTEQGDSAMYLCVSSLGGVAGTYEQYFGPGTRLTVT.